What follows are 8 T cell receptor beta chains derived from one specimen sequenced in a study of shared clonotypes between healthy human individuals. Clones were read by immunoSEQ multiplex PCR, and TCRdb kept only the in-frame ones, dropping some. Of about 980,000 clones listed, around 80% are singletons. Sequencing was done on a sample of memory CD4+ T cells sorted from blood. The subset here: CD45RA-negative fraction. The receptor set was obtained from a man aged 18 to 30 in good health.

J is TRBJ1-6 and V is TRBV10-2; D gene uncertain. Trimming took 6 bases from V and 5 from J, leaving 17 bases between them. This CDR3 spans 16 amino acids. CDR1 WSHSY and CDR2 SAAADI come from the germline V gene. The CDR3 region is CASRNTLGPDNSPLHF. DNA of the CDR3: TGCGCCAGCAGAAACACCCTGGGCCCTGATAATTCACCCCTCCACTTT.

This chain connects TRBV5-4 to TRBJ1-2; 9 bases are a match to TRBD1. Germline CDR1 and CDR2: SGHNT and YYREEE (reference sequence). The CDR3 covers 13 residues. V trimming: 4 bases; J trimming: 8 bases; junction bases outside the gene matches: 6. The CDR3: CASSPRDRVGYTF. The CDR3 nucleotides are TGTGCCAGCAGCCCCCGGGACAGGGTCGGCTACACCTTC.

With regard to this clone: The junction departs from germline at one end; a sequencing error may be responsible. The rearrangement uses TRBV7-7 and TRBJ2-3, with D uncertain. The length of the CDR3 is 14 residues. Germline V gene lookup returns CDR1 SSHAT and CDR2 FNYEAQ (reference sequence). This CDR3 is CASSLNPGADTQYF. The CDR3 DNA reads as TGTGCTAGCAGCTTAAACCCAGGTGCAGATACGCAGTATTTT. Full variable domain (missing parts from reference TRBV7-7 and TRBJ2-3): GAGVSQSPRYKVTKRGQDVTLRCDPISSHATLYWYQQALGQGPEFLTYFNYEAQPDKSGLPSDRFSAERPEGSISTLTIQRTEQRDSAMYRCASSLNPGADTQYFGPGTRLTVL.

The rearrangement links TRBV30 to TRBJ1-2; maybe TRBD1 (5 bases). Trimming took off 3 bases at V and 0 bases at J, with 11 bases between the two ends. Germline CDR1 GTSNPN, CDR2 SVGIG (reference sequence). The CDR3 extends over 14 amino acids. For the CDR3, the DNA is TGTGCCTGGAGACCTGACAGATCTAACTATGGCTACACCTTC. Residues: CAWRPDRSNYGYTF. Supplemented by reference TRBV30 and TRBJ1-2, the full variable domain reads SQTIHQWPATLVQPVGSPLSLECTVEGTSNPNLYWYRQAAGRGLQLLFYSVGIGQISSEVPQNLSASRPQDRQFILSSKKLLLSDSGFYLCAWRPDRSNYGYTFGSGTRLTVV.

CDR3 amino acids: CASSVVGATGAMNTEAFF. The CDR3 DNA is TGTGCCAGCAGCGTAGTGGGGGCGACAGGGGCCATGAACACTGAAGCTTTCTTT. The chain is built from TRBV9 and TRBJ1-1; 8 nucleotides agree with TRBD1. The CDR3 is 18 residues long. Trimming removed 0 bases from V and 0 bases from J; junction bases left unmatched: 10. Germline V gene data show CDR1 as SGDLS and CDR2 as YYNGEE.

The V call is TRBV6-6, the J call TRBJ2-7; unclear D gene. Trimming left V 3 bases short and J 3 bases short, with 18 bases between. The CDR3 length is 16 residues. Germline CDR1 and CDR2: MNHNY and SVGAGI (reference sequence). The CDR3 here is CASSYKPAQQNYEQYF. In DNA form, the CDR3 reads TGTGCCAGCAGTTATAAACCCGCGCAGCAAAACTACGAGCAGTACTTC.

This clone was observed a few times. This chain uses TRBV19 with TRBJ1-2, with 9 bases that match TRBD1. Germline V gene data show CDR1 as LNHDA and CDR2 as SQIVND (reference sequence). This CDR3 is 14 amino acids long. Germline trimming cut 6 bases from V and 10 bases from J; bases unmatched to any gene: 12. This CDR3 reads CASRAPGQGESYTF. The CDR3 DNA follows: TGTGCCAGTAGGGCACCGGGACAGGGAGAGTCCTACACCTTC.

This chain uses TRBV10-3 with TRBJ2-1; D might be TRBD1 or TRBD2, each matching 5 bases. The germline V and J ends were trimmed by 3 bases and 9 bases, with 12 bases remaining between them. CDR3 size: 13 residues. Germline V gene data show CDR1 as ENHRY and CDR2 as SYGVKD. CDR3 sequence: CAISESARGEQFF. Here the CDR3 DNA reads TGTGCCATCAGTGAAAGCGCGAGGGGTGAGCAGTTCTTC.